This TCR beta chain was documented in a study of T cell changes during pregnancy in multiple sclerosis (dated by TCRdb to the late 2010s). With respect to the entire study: The study looked at changes in the T cell repertoire across pregnancy in women with multiple sclerosis.

Comments on this clone: Its antigen target is currently unknown. Base-call qualities are not available, and no considerably larger clone is one nucleotide away.

From cysteine to phenylalanine, the CDR3 is 16 amino acids long. The DNA shown is the 48-base CDR3, in frame from base 1. The germline V gene (reference sequence) yields SGHNT for CDR1 and YYREEE for CDR2. The germline V end is reduced by 5 bases and the J end by 0 bases; junction bases left unmatched: 6. Library prep was done by the immunoSEQ multiplex PCR assay. The clones in this table, taken by TCRdb from immuneACCESS, are in-frame only. Not every clone is retained; where verified, under half of the shortfall comes from an unresolved V gene, and the cause of the rest is unknown. The sample yields more than 20,000 clones; approximately 92% were counted once. Of the sample, about 7% is held by the ten largest clones.

The chain employs TRBV5-4 and TRBJ2-1; TRBD2 aligns with 9 central bases. This material consisted of CD8+ T cells from peripheral blood mononuclear cells, taken in the third trimester of pregnancy. This receptor was taken from a female donor with multiple sclerosis, enrolled in a pregnancy study. The DNA sequence reads TGTGCCAGCAGTTCCCTTAGCGGGAGCTCCTACAATGAGCAGTTCTTC. Translation gives CASSSLSGSSYNEQFF.